These 24 T cell receptor beta chains were sequenced from one sample in a study of T cell responses to AZD1222 COVID-19 vaccine. Only in-frame clones appear in the TCRdb table, and some are missing; sequencing was by immunoSEQ multiplex PCR. This repertoire shows under 200,000 clones, approximately 90% found once; its top ten account for roughly 4%. Source: peripheral blood, taken 28 days after the second dose of the MenACWY control vaccine. Receptors were obtained from an adult who received the MenACWY meningococcal vaccine as a control.

The genes are TRBV29-1 and TRBJ2-1; D uncertain. V lost 5 bases and J lost 5, with 10 bases in between. CDR1 is SQVTM and CDR2 is ANQGSEA in the germline V gene. There are 12 residues in the CDR3. In DNA form, the CDR3 reads TGCAGCGTTACGGTTTCCGACAATGAGCAGTTCTTC. It is translated as CSVTVSDNEQFF.

The rearrangement links TRBV30 to TRBJ1-3; D not certain. Germline V lookup: CDR1 GTSNPN, CDR2 SVGIG (reference sequence). The V end was cut by 0 bases, the J end by 4 bases, with 7 bases between. The CDR3 runs to 13 residues. The CDR3 DNA sequence: TGTGCCTGGAGTGTAATCAGGGGAAACACCATATATTTT. It codes for CAWSVIRGNTIYF.

This sequence joins TRBV11-2 and TRBJ1-5, with D possibly TRBD1 on 5 matching bases. The CDR3 loop spans 14 amino acids. Deletions cut 2 bases from V and 4 bases from J, with 9 bases between. The germline V gene has CDR1 SGHAT and CDR2 FQNNGV. The CDR3 DNA sequence: TGTGCCAGCAGCTTAAGGGGCCTGAATCAGCCCCAGCATTTT. Translated, it gives CASSLRGLNQPQHF.

This clone was seen only a few times. The chain links TRBV2 to TRBJ1-4; TRBD1 matches at 8 bases. CDR3 length equals 16 residues. Per the germline V gene, CDR1 is SNHLY and CDR2 is FYNNEI. The V and J ends lost 5 bases and 0 bases, in that order; junction bases with no gene match: 5. The CDR3: CASSRDRSTTNEKLFF. The CDR3 bases are TGTGCCAGCAGTAGGGACAGGAGTACAACTAATGAAAAACTGTTTTTT. Looking up the rest from reference TRBV2 and TRBJ1-4 gives the full variable domain: EPEVTQTPSHQVTQMGQEVILRCVPISNHLYFYWYRQILGQKVEFLVSFYNNEISEKSEIFDDQFSVERPDGSNFTLKIRSTKLEDSAMYFCASSRDRSTTNEKLFFGSGTQLSVL.

The chain is built from TRBV9 and TRBJ2-1, with 7 nucleotides matching TRBD2. The V gene's germline CDR1 is SGDLS and CDR2 YYNGEE. The CDR3 covers 13 residues. V shed 2 bases and J 6 bases; nucleotides not matched to a gene: 2. Here the CDR3 reads CASSVGTTNEQFF. The CDR3 bases are TGTGCCAGCAGCGTCGGGACTACCAATGAGCAGTTCTTC.

V gene TRBV24-1 combines with J gene TRBJ2-1; TRBD2 is a possible D gene (6 bases). The CDR3 is 15 residues long. Trimming pared 2 bases from V and 6 bases from J, leaving 13 bases between. Germline V gene data show CDR1 as KGHDR and CDR2 as SFDVKD. As DNA, the CDR3 is TGTGCCACCAGTGATTGGACGGGAGAGGGCAATGAGCAGTTCTTC. Its protein product is CATSDWTGEGNEQFF.

This chain uses TRBV7-2 with TRBJ1-2, with D perhaps matching TRBD1 (6 bases). The CDR3 runs 14 residues. The germline V and J ends were trimmed by 5 bases and 0 bases, with 10 bases remaining between them. Germline CDR1 is SGHTA and CDR2 is FQGNSA. CDR3: CASSLQGTNYGYTF. The CDR3, as DNA: TGTGCCAGCAGCCTACAGGGAACTAACTATGGCTACACCTTC.

This chain links TRBV2 with TRBJ2-6; the D is unclear. CDR3 length equals 15 residues. Germline V lookup: CDR1 SNHLY, CDR2 FYNNEI. Trimming removed 4 bases from V and 0 bases from J, with 7 bases in between. The CDR3 bases are TGTGCCAGCAGTGGCCCCTCCTCTGGGGCCAACGTCCTGACTTTC. Amino acid sequence: CASSGPSSGANVLTF.

V and J are TRBV19 and TRBJ1-1; D is uncertain. V was clipped by 3 bases and J by 1 base, with 6 bases between them. This CDR3 has 13 amino acids. CDR1 is LNHDA and CDR2 is SQIVND in the germline V gene (reference sequence). The DNA of the CDR3 is TGTGCCAGTAGTATGACACAGAACACTGAAGCTTTCTTT. Translated, it gives CASSMTQNTEAFF.

This rearrangement joins TRBV10-1 to TRBJ2-1, with 10 bases identical to TRBD1. The CDR3 runs 16 residues. The germline gives CDR1 WNHNN, CDR2 SYGVQD (reference sequence). Trimming at V came to 10 bases and at J to 7 bases, leaving 16 bases not matched to a gene. CDR3 sequence (DNA): TGCGCCACCTCCGTATCCGGGACAGGGGAGAGGAATGAGCAGTTCTTC. Its protein is CATSVSGTGERNEQFF.

The V and J genes are TRBV5-1 and TRBJ1-3; D unclear. This CDR3 comprises 15 residues. CDR1 and CDR2 from the germline V gene are SGHRS and YFSETQ. The V end was cut by 2 bases, the J end by 0 bases, with 9 bases between. In DNA, the CDR3 is TGCGCCAGCAGCTTTACAGCAGACTCTGGAAACACCATATATTTT. The encoded protein is CASSFTADSGNTIYF.

The chain combines TRBV7-2 with TRBJ1-2, with TRBD1 identical over 7 bases. Trimming at V came to 4 bases and at J to 6 bases, leaving 8 bases not matched to a gene. Germline V gene data show CDR1 as SGHTA and CDR2 as FQGNSA. The CDR3 totals 14 residues. CDR3 nucleotides: TGTGCCAGCAGCTCCACCCGGGGACAGAATGGCTACACCTTC. This translates into CASSSTRGQNGYTF.

This clone was counted once. The CDR3 is CSAPGDGYTF. For the CDR3, the DNA is TGCAGTGCACCAGGGGATGGCTACACCTTC. This chain connects TRBV20-1 to TRBJ1-2; D is possibly TRBD1 (6 bases). There are 10 residues in the CDR3. Germline lookup yields CDR1 DFQATT and CDR2 SNEGSKA (reference sequence). V dropped 6 bases and J dropped 6 bases, with 8 bases sitting between them.

The J gene is TRBJ1-2, the V gene TRBV7-3; D remains ambiguous. In germline, CDR1 is SGHTA, CDR2 FQGTGA. With 1 base removed from V and 4 bases from J, the gap between germline ends came to 16 bases. The CDR3 runs to 16 residues. The CDR3: CASSLKGGGFPYGYTF. The CDR3 nucleotides are TGTGCCAGCAGCTTAAAAGGAGGAGGGTTTCCCTATGGCTACACCTTC.

The gene calls are TRBV29-1 and TRBJ2-7; tentatively, D is TRBD1 (6 bases). CDR3 size: 17 residues. Trimming left V 0 bases short and J 2 bases short, with 20 bases between. CDR1 and CDR2 from the germline V gene are SQVTM and ANQGSEA. CDR3 sequence reads: CSVEDPAGEGDPYEQYF. The CDR3 region has the DNA TGCAGCGTTGAAGATCCGGCGGGTGAGGGGGACCCCTACGAGCAGTACTTC.

The chain combines TRBV13 with TRBJ1-5; 7 nucleotides line up with TRBD1. With V trimmed by 2 bases and J by 7 bases, 2 bases remained unmatched. Germline-derived CDR1 and CDR2 are PRHDT and FYEKMQ (reference sequence). There are 13 residues in the CDR3. The CDR3 region is CASSLRGQQPQHF. The CDR3 DNA reads as TGTGCCAGCAGCTTAAGGGGGCAACAGCCCCAGCATTTT.

The chain links TRBV30 to TRBJ2-7; TRBD1 matches at 7 bases. Losses at the gene ends were 2 bases for V and 1 base for J; bases not matched to a gene: 8. This CDR3 is built from 15 residues. The germline V gene encodes CDR1 GTSNPN and CDR2 SVGIG (reference sequence). DNA of the CDR3: TGTGCCTGGAGTAAGTTCAGGGGGTCATCCTACGAGCAGTACTTC. Translation: CAWSKFRGSSYEQYF.

The V and J genes are TRBV7-8 and TRBJ1-5; TRBD1 matches 7 bases. Trimming took 5 bases from V and 7 from J; bases not matched to a gene: 2. Germline V gene lookup returns CDR1 SGHVS and CDR2 FQNEAQ. There are 12 residues in the CDR3. CDR3 loop: CASSDREQPQHF. As DNA, the CDR3 is TGTGCCAGCAGCGACAGGGAACAGCCCCAGCATTTT.

The V call is TRBV18, the J call TRBJ1-1; D not certain. Germline CDR1 is KGHSH and CDR2 is LQKENI. Trimming pared 3 bases from V and 4 bases from J, leaving 12 bases between. The CDR3 is 14 amino acids. CDR3 residues: CASSPLKDGTEAFF. The CDR3 nucleotides are TGTGCCAGCTCACCCCTTAAGGATGGCACTGAAGCTTTCTTT.

V usage is TRBV28 and J usage is TRBJ2-7; no clear D gene. CDR3 length: 14 amino acids. Trimming took 2 bases from V and 6 from J, leaving 14 bases between them. The V gene's germline CDR1 is MDHEN and CDR2 SYDVKM. The CDR3 spells CASSLGQPLPEQYF. The CDR3, as DNA: TGTGCCAGCAGTTTAGGGCAGCCTTTGCCCGAGCAGTACTTC. Drawing the rest from reference TRBV28 and TRBJ2-7, the complete variable domain is DVKVTQSSRYLVKRTGEKVFLECVQDMDHENMFWYRQDPGLGLRLIYFSYDVKMKEKGDIPEGYSVSREKKERFSLILESASTNQTSMYLCASSLGQPLPEQYFGPGTRLTVT.

The chain joins TRBV14 to TRBJ1-5; D gene uncertain. V lost 4 bases and J 6 bases, leaving 10 bases between the germline ends. The CDR3 runs to 13 residues. Germline values: CDR1 SGHDN, CDR2 FVKESK. CDR3 residues: CASSRGIAQPQHF. The CDR3 nucleotides are TGTGCCAGCAGCCGTGGGATCGCTCAGCCCCAGCATTTT.

The CDR3 protein is CASSIARVAHTEAFF. For the CDR3, the DNA is TGTGCCAGTAGTATAGCCCGGGTGGCGCACACTGAAGCTTTCTTT. V usage is TRBV19 and J usage is TRBJ1-1; D unresolved. V lost 1 base and J 3 bases, leaving 12 bases between the germline ends. Per germline, CDR1 LNHDA and CDR2 SQIVND (reference sequence). CDR3 length: 15 residues.

This clone appeared once. The chain employs TRBV2 and TRBJ1-1, with no clear D. This CDR3 comprises 15 residues. V lost 7 bases to trimming and J lost 4 bases, with 19 bases between them. CDR1 SNHLY and CDR2 FYNNEI come from the germline V gene. CDR3 amino acids: CASTTGRARGTEAFF. CDR3 sequence (DNA): TGTGCCAGCACTACGGGAAGGGCGAGAGGCACTGAAGCTTTCTTT.

This clone was seen just once. This rearrangement joins TRBV5-1 to TRBJ1-4, with D possibly matching TRBD1 (6 bases). The CDR3 extends over 16 amino acids. V was trimmed by 4 bases and J by 3 bases, leaving 16 bases between them. The germline V gene encodes CDR1 SGHRS and CDR2 YFSETQ. The CDR3 nucleotides are TGCGCCAGCAGCCCGGGGGCGTTGGGAGCTAATGAAAAACTGTTTTTT. It encodes CASSPGALGANEKLFF. Variable domain in full (rest from reference TRBV5-1 and TRBJ1-4): KAGVTQTPRYLIKTRGQQVTLSCSPISGHRSVSWYQQTPGQGLQFLFEYFSETQRNKGNFPGRFSGRQFSNSRSEMNVSTLELGDSALYLCASSPGALGANEKLFFGSGTQLSVL.